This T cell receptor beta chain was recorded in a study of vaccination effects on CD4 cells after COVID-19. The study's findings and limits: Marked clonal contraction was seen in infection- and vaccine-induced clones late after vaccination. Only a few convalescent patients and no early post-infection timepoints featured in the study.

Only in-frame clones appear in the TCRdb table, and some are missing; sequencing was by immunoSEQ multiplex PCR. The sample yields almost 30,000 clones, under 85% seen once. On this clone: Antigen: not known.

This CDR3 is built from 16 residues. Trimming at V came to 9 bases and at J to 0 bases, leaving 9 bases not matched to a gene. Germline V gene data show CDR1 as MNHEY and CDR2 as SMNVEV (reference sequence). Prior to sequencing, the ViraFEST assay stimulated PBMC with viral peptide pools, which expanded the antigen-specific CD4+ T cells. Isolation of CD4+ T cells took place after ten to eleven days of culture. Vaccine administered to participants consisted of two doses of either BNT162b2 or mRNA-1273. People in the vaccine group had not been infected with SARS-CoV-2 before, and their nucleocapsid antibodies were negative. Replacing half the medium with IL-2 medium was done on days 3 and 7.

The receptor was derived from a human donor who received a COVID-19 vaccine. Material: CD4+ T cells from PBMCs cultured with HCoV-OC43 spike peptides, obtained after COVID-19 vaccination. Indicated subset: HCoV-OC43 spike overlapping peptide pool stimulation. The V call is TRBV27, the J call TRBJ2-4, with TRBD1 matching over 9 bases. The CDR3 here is CASGPGQGIAKNIQYF. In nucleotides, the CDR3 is TGTGCCAGTGGCCCGGGACAGGGTATAGCCAAAAACATTCAGTACTTC.